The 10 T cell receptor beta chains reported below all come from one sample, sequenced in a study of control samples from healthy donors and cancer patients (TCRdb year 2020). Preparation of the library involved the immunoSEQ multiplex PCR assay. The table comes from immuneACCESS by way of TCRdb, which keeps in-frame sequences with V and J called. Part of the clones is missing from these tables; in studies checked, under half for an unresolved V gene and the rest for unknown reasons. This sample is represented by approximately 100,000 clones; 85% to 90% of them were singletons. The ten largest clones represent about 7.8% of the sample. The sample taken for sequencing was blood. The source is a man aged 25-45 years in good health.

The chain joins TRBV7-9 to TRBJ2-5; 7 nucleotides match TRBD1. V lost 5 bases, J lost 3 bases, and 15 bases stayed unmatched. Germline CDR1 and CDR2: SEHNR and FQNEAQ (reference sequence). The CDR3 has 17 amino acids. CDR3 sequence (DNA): TGTGCCAGCAGCCCCAGGGCGACAGGGTCCGTCAAAGAGACCCAGTACTTC. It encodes CASSPRATGSVKETQYF.

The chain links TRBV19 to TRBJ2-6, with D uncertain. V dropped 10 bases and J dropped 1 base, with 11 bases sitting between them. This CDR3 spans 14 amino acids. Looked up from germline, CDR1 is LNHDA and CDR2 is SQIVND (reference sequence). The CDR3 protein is CATQLGSGANVLTF. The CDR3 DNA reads TGTGCCACCCAGTTAGGATCTGGGGCCAACGTCCTGACTTTC.

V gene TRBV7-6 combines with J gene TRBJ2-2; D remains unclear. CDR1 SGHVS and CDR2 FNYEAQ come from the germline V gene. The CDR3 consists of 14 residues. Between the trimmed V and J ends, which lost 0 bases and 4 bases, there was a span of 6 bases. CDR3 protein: CASSLAAFTGELFF. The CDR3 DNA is TGTGCCAGCAGCTTAGCAGCCTTCACCGGGGAGCTGTTTTTT.

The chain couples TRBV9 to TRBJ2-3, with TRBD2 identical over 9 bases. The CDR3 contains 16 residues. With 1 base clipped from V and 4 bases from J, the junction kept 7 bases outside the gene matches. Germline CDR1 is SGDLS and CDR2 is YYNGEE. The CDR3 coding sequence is TGTGCCAGCAGCGTACGGCGGGAGGGGCCCTCAGATACGCAGTATTTT. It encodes CASSVRREGPSDTQYF.

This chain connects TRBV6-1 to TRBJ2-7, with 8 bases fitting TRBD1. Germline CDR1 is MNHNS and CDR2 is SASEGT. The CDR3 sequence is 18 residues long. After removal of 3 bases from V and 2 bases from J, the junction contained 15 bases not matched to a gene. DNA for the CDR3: TGTGCCAGCAGTGACCCGGCGGGGCGGACAGGGAGGCCCTACGAGCAGTACGTC. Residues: CASSDPAGRTGRPYEQYV.

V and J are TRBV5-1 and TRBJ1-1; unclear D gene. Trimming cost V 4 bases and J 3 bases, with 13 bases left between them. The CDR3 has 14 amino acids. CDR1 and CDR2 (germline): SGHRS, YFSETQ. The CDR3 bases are TGCGCCAGCAGCAAGGGAGGTGGGGACACTGAAGCTTTCTTT. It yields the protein CASSKGGGDTEAFF.

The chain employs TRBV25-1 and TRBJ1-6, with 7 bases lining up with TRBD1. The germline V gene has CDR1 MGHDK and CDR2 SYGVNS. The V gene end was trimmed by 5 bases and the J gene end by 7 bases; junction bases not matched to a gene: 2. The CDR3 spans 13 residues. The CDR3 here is CASSQGENSPLHF. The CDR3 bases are TGTGCCAGCAGTCAGGGGGAAAATTCACCCCTCCACTTT.

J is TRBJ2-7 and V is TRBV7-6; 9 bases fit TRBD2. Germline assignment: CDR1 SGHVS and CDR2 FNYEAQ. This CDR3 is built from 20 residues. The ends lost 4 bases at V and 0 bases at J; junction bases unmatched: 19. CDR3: CASSSLAGQNMGGSSYEQYF. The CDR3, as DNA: TGTGCCAGCAGCTCGCTAGCGGGACAAAATATGGGGGGTAGCTCCTACGAGCAGTACTTC. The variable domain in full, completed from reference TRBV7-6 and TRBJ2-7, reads GAGVSQSPRYKVTKRGQDVALRCDPISGHVSLYWYRQALGQGPEFLTYFNYEAQQDKSGLPNDRFSAERPEGSISTLTIQRTEQRDSAMYRCASSSLAGQNMGGSSYEQYFGPGTRLTVT.

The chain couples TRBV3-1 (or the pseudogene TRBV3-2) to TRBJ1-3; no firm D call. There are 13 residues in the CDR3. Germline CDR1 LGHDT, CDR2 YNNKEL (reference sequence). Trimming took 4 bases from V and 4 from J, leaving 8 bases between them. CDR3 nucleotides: TGTGCCAGCAGCCTTGGTGGGGGAAACACCATATATTTT. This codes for CASSLGGGNTIYF.

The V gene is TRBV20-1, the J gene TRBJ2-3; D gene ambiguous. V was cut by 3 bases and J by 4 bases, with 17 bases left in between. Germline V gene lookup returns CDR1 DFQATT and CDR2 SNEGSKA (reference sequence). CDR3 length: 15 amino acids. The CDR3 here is CSASIISLSPDTQYF. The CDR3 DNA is TGCAGTGCTAGTATCATTTCGCTGAGCCCAGATACGCAGTATTTT.